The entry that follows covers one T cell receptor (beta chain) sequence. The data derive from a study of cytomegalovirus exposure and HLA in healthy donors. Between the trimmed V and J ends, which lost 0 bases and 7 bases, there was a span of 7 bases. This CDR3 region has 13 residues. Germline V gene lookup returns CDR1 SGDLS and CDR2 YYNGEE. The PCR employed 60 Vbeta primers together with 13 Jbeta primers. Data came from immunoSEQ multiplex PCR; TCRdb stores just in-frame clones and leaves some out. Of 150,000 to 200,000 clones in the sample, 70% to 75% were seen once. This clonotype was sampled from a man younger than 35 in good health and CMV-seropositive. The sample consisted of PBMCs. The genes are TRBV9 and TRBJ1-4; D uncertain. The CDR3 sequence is CASSVVNGEKLFF. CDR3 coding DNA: TGTGCCAGCAGCGTAGTGAACGGTGAAAAACTGTTTTTT.